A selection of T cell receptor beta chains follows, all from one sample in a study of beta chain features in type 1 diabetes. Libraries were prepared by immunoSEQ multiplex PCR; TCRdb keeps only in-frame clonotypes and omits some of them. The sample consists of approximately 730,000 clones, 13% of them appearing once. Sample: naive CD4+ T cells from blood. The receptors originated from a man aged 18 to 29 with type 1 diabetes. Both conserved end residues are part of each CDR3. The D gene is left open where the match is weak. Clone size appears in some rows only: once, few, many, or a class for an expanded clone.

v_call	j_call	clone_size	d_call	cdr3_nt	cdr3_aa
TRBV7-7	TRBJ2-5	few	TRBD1	TGTGCTAGCAGCCGGGACAGCGAAGAGACCCAGTACTTC	CASSRDSEETQYF
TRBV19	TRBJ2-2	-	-	TGTGCCAGTAGCCATCCGCAGGACCGTACAGACACCGGGGAGCTGTTTTTT	CASSHPQDRTDTGELFF
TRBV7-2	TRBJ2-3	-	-	TGTGCCAGCAGCTTGGAGACAGGCACAGATACGCAGTATTTT	CASSLETGTDTQYF
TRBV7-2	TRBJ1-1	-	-	TGTGCCAGCAGCCCGGGCACGGGGGGTATGGCTTTCTTT	CASSPGTGGMAFF
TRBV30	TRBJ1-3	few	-	TGTGCCTGGAGTGTGGATGGAAACACCATATATTTT	CAWSVDGNTIYF
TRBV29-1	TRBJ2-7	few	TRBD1	TGCAGCGTTGGAGAGGGACAGGGGTACGAGCAGTACTTC	CSVGEGQGYEQYF
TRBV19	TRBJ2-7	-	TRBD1	TGTGCCAGTAGTGCCAGGGGACAGGTCCTACGACAGCAGTACTTC	CASSARGQVLRQQYF
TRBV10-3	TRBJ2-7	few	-	TGTGCCACCGGGAGCTCCTACGAGCAGTACTTC	CATGSSYEQYF
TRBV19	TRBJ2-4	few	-	TGTGCCAGTAGTATCCAAGGGGGTGAAGACATTCAGTACTTC	CASSIQGGEDIQYF
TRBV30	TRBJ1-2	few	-	TGTGCCTGGAGTCCGGGACCGCCTGATGGCTACACCTTC	CAWSPGPPDGYTF
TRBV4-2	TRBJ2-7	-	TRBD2	TGTGCCAGCAGCCAAGTCACTAGCGGGGGGATATCCTACGAGCAGTACTTC	CASSQVTSGGISYEQYF
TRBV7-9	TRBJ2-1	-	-	TGTGCCAGCAGCTCGACAGTAGGGCGGTTTAATGAGCAGTTCTTC	CASSSTVGRFNEQFF
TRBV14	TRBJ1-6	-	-	TGTGCCAGCAGCGTAACCCAGGGTGGAAATTCACCCCTCCACTTT	CASSVTQGGNSPLHF
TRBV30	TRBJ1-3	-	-	TGTGCCGGGGAAGCAGGGATAGATGGAAACACCATATATTTT	CAGEAGIDGNTIYF
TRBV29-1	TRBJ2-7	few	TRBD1	TGCAGCGTTGAAATTCAGGGGGCAGGGGAGCAGTACTTC	CSVEIQGAGEQYF
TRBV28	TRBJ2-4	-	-	TGTGCCAGCAGTTTTAAGGGCAAAAACATTCAGTACTTC	CASSFKGKNIQYF
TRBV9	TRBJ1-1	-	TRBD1	TGTGCCAGCAGCCCCGGGCCGGGACAGGGAAGAGCCACTGAAGCTTTCTTT	CASSPGPGQGRATEAFF
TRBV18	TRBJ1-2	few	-	TGTGCCAGCTCACCAGCTATAGGGACGGCGAACTATGGCTACACCTTC	CASSPAIGTANYGYTF
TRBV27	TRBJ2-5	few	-	TGTGCCAGCAGTTTATGGGGTCAGAGGCAAGAGACCCAGTACTTC	CASSLWGQRQETQYF
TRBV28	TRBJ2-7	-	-	TGTGCCAGCAGGAGGGGACAAGGGAACTACGAGCAGTACTTC	CASRRGQGNYEQYF
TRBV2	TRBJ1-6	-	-	TGTGCCAGCAAGGGGGACATTTCACCCCTCCACTTT	CASKGDISPLHF
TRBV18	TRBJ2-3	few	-	TGTGCCAGCTCACCAGTAGGGGGGCGCACAGATACGCAGTATTTT	CASSPVGGRTDTQYF
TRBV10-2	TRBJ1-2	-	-	TGCGCCAGCAGTGAAGGACACCGCTATGGCTACACCTTC	CASSEGHRYGYTF
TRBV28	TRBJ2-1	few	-	TGTGCCAGCAGTCCTCAGGGTCTTTGGAATGAGCAGTTCTTC	CASSPQGLWNEQFF
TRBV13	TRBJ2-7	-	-	TGTGCCAGCAGCCCCGAAAGGATTGCCTACGAGCAGTACTTC	CASSPERIAYEQYF
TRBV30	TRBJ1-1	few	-	TGTGCCTGGAGTAAAAACACTGAAGCTTTCTTT	CAWSKNTEAFF
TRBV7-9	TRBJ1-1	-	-	TGTGCCAGCAGCTTAGGGGCCGCAGACACTGAAGCTTTCTTT	CASSLGAADTEAFF
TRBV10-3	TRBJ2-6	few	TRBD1	TGTGCCATCAGTGAGTTAGTAGGACAGGGCGCTGGGGCCAACGTCCTGACTTTC	CAISELVGQGAGANVLTF
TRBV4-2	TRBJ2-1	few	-	TGTGCCAGCAGCCAAGATTTGGCGGGTTACTACAATGAGCAGTTCTTC	CASSQDLAGYYNEQFF
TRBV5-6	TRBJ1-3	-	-	TGTGCCAGCAGCTCCCCTGGAAACACCATATATTTT	CASSSPGNTIYF
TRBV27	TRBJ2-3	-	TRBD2	TGTGCCAGCAGTTTAACTTTCGGGACTAGCGGGGGGACAGATACGCAGTATTTT	CASSLTFGTSGGTDTQYF
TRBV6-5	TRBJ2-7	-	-	TGTGCCAGCAGTTACGACGGAACCTACGAGCAGTACTTC	CASSYDGTYEQYF
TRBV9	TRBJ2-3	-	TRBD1	TGTGCCAGCAGCGTAGTGGGACAGGGAGGTTCAGATACGCAGTATTTT	CASSVVGQGGSDTQYF
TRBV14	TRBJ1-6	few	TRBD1	TGTGCCAGCAGCCAAGCCCCGGGACAGGGTATTTCACCCCTCCACTTT	CASSQAPGQGISPLHF
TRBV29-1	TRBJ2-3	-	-	TGCAGCGTTGGGAGGGCAGGCCAAAGCACAGATACGCAGTATTTT	CSVGRAGQSTDTQYF
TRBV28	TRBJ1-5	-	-	TGTGCCAGCAGTTTTGGTACCCGGGACAATCAGCCCCAGCATTTT	CASSFGTRDNQPQHF
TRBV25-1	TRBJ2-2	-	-	TGTGCCAGCAGTGAATTAGGGCAGGGGTCGACCGGGGAGCTGTTTTTT	CASSELGQGSTGELFF
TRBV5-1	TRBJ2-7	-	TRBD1	TGCGCCAGCAGCCAGGGACAGGGAGTTACTTCAACCTACGGGCAGTACTTC	CASSQGQGVTSTYGQYF
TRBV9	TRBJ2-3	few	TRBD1	TGTGCCAGCAGCGTTTCGGACAGGGGCACAGATACGCAGTATTTT	CASSVSDRGTDTQYF
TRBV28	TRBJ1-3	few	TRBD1	TGTGCCAGTGTAACAGGGGCAACTGGAAACACCATATATTTT	CASVTGATGNTIYF
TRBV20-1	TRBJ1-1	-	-	TGCAGTGTTCTGAGAGATACTGAAGCTTTCTTT	CSVLRDTEAFF
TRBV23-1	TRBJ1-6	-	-	TGCGCCAGCAGTGCTAGAAGGTTAGTCTGGACGAGCAATTCACCCCTCCACTTT	CASSARRLVWTSNSPLHF
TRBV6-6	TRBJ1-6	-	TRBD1	TGTGCCAGCAGTTTAACAGGGGGGAATTCACCCCTCCACTTT	CASSLTGGNSPLHF
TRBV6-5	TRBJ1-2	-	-	TGTGCCAGCAGTTACGGCGGCGGCTACACCTTC	CASSYGGGYTF
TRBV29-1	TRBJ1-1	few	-	TGCAGCGTTTGGACGAACACTGAAGCTTTCTTT	CSVWTNTEAFF
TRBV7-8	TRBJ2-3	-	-	TGTGCCAGCAGCTTTCCCAAGGCCAGGGCAGATACGCAGTATTTT	CASSFPKARADTQYF
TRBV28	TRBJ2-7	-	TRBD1	TGTGCCAGCAGGGGACAGCCGACCTACGAGCAGTACTTC	CASRGQPTYEQYF
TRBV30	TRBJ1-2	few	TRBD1	TGTGCCTGGAACAGGGGTGGTGGGGGCTACACCTTC	CAWNRGGGGYTF
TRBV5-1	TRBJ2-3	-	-	TGCGCCAGCAGCTCCTTGGTTGGTAGCACAGATACGCAGTATTTT	CASSSLVGSTDTQYF
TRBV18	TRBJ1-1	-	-	TGTGCCAGCTCACCGGAACAGGTCACTGAAGCTTTCTTT	CASSPEQVTEAFF
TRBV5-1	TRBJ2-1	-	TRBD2	TGCGCCAGCAGCAAGCGGGGGGACAACAATGAGCAGTTCTTC	CASSKRGDNNEQFF
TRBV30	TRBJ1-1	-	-	TGTGCCTGGAGGACCGGGACTGAAGCTTTCTTT	CAWRTGTEAFF
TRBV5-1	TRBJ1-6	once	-	TGCGCCAGCAGCTTGGTTCTTAGGGTGGCGAACTATAATTCACCCCTCCACTTT	CASSLVLRVANYNSPLHF
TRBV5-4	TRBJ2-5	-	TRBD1	TGTGCCAGCAGCACCCCTCCGGGACAGGGGGAGACCCAGTACTTC	CASSTPPGQGETQYF
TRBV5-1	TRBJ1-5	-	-	TGCGCCAGCAGGGGTGATAGCAATCAGCCCCAGCATTTT	CASRGDSNQPQHF
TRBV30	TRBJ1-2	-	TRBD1	TGTGCCTGGAGTGTACAGGGGGCCGGCTACACCTTC	CAWSVQGAGYTF
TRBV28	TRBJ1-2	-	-	TGTGCCAGCAGTTTGGGAGCCTATGGCTACACCTTC	CASSLGAYGYTF
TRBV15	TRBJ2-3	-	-	TGTGCCACCAGCCTACAGGGCAGCACAGATACGCAGTATTTT	CATSLQGSTDTQYF
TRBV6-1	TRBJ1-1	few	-	TGTGCCAGCAGTGATTTGGTTCACACTGAAGCTTTCTTT	CASSDLVHTEAFF